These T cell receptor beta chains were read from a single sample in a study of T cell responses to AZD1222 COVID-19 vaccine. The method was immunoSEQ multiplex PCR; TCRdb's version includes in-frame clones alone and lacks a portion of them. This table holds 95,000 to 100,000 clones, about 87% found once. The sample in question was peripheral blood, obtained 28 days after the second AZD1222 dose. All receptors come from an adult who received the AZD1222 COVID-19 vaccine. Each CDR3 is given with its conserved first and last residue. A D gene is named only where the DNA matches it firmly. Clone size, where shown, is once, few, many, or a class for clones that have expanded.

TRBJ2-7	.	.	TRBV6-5	CASSYGGHYEQYF	TGTGCCAGCAGTTACGGGGGTCACTACGAGCAGTACTTC
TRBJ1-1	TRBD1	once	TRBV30	CAWSKGQGFSEAFF	TGTGCCTGGAGTAAGGGACAGGGATTCTCTGAAGCTTTCTTT
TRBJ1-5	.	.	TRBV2	CASSGRSGDNQPQHF	TGTGCCAGCAGTGGTAGGTCAGGAGACAATCAGCCCCAGCATTTT
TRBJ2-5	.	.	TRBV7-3	CASSLAPTAARETQYF	TGTGCCAGCAGCTTAGCTCCAACGGCGGCCCGGGAGACCCAGTACTTC
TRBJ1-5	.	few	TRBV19	CASSIREYSNQPQHF	TGTGCCAGTAGTATACGGGAATATAGCAATCAGCCCCAGCATTTT
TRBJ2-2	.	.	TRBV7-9	CASSRGTSRWAGELFF	TGTGCCAGCAGCCGAGGGACATCTAGATGGGCCGGGGAGCTGTTTTTT
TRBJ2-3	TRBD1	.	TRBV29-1	CSLDRGGTDTQYF	TGCAGCCTGGACAGGGGAGGCACAGATACGCAGTATTTT
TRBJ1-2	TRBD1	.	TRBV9	CASSATGGYGYTF	TGTGCCAGCAGCGCCACAGGGGGCTATGGCTACACCTTC
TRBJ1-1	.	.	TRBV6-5	CASSYSAGVNTEAFF	TGTGCCAGCAGTTACTCGGCAGGAGTGAACACTGAAGCTTTCTTT
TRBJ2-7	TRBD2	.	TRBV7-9	CASSPKTSGKGEQYF	TGTGCCAGCAGCCCGAAGACTAGCGGGAAAGGCGAGCAGTACTTC
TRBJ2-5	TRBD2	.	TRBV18	CASSPPFAGGTQETQYF	TGTGCCAGCTCACCACCTTTCGCGGGAGGTACTCAAGAGACCCAGTACTTC
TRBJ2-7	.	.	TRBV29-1	CSVKPSGLTYEQYF	TGCAGCGTTAAGCCCTCAGGGTTGACCTACGAGCAGTACTTC
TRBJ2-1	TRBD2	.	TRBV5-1	CASSPGLAGPLLGNEQFF	TGCGCCAGCAGCCCCGGACTAGCGGGGCCCCTCCTTGGCAATGAGCAGTTCTTC
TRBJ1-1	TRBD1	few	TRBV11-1	CASSSLGGQAEAFF	TGTGCCAGCAGCTCCTTAGGAGGACAGGCTGAAGCTTTCTTT
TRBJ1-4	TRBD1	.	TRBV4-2	CATRGGQGNEKLFF	TGTGCCACCAGGGGGGGACAGGGGAATGAAAAACTGTTTTTT
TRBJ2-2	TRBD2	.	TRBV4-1	CASSLGTRLTGELFF	TGCGCCAGCAGCCTAGGGACTAGGCTCACCGGGGAGCTGTTTTTT
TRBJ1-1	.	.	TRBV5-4	CASSLRNTEAFF	TGTGCCAGCAGCTTGAGGAACACTGAAGCTTTCTTT
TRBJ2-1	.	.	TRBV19	CASTSAGTLPYNEQFF	.
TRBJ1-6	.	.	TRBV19	CASSLDPSQPLHF	TGTGCCAGTAGCCTTGATCCTAGTCAACCCCTCCACTTT
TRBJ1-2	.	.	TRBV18	CASSPQTSYGYTF	TGTGCCAGCTCCCCACAGACTAGCTATGGCTACACCTTC
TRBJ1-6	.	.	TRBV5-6	CASSLASGNSPLHF	TGTGCCAGCAGCTTGGCGTCTGGGAATTCACCCCTCCACTTT
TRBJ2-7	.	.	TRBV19	CASSPFEVENEQYF	TGTGCCAGTAGCCCTTTTGAGGTGGAAAACGAGCAGTACTTC
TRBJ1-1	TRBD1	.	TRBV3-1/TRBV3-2	CASSRRTGEQTEAFF	TGTGCCAGCAGCCGGAGGACAGGGGAGCAAACTGAAGCTTTCTTT
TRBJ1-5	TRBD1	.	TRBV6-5	CASDRVSNQPQHF	TGTGCCAGCGACAGGGTAAGCAATCAGCCCCAGCATTTT
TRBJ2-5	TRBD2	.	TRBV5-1	CASSKGYSGVQETQYF	TGCGCCAGCAGCAAGGGATATAGCGGGGTCCAAGAGACCCAGTACTTC
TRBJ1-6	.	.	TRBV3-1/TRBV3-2	CASSPGRSASPLHF	TGTGCCAGCAGCCCCGGACGAAGCGCATCACCCCTCCACTTT
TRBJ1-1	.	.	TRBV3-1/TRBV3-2	CASSLRLGLGTSSEAFF	TGTGCCAGCAGCCTCCGATTGGGGCTCGGAACTTCCTCTGAAGCTTTCTTT
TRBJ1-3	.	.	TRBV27	CASSPDSMGNTIYF	TGTGCCAGCAGTCCCGATTCCATGGGAAACACCATATATTTT
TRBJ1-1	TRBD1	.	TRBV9	CASSVGQGVTEAFF	TGTGCCAGCAGCGTAGGACAGGGGGTCACTGAAGCTTTCTTT
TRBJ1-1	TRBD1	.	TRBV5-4	CASSPPITGGTEAFF	TGTGCCAGCAGTCCCCCAATTACAGGGGGCACTGAAGCTTTCTTT
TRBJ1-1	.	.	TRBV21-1	CASSKRNTEAFF	TGTGCCAGCAGCAAACGTAACACTGAAGCTTTCTTT
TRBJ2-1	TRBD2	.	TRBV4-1	CASSQDRGGDNEQFF	TGCGCCAGCAGCCAAGATCGGGGAGGGGACAATGAGCAGTTCTTC
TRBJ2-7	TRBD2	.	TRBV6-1	CASSAGSGGPSYEQYF	TGTGCCAGCAGTGCCGGTAGCGGGGGGCCCTCCTACGAGCAGTACTTC
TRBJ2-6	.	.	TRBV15	CATSRDHGPSSGANVLTF	TGTGCCACCAGCAGAGATCATGGGCCGAGCTCTGGGGCCAACGTCCTGACTTTC
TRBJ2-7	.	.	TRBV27	CASSSSYEQYF	TGTGCCAGCAGTTCCTCCTACGAGCAGTACTTC
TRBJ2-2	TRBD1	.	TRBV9	CASSPDHHRGPSNTGELFF	TGTGCCAGCAGCCCAGACCACCACAGGGGGCCTTCGAACACCGGGGAGCTGTTTTTT
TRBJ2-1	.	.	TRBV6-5	CASSDRFSYNEQFF	TGTGCCAGCTCTGACAGGTTTTCATACAATGAGCAGTTCTTC
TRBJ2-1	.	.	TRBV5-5	CASSLGGMMDYYNEQFF	TGTGCCAGCAGCTTGGGCGGAATGATGGACTACTACAATGAGCAGTTCTTC
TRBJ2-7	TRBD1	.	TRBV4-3	CASSQVQGAYEQYF	TGCGCCAGCAGCCAAGTCCAGGGGGCCTACGAGCAGTACTTC
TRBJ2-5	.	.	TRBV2	CASSETGDLPDKRETQYF	TGTGCCAGCAGTGAGACGGGAGACCTCCCTGACAAGCGGGAGACCCAGTACTTC
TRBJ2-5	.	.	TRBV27	CASSSLGGETQYF	TGTGCCAGCAGTTCGCTGGGGGGAGAGACCCAGTACTTC
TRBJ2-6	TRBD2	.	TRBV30	CARGRDGANVLTF	TGTGCCCGAGGGAGGGATGGGGCCAACGTCCTGACTTTC
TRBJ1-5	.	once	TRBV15	CATSRGGSEQPQHF	TGTGCCACCAGCAGAGGGGGTTCGGAACAGCCCCAGCATTTT
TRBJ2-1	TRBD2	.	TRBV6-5	CASSLAGVRQFF	TGTGCCAGCAGTTTAGCGGGGGTACGGCAGTTCTTC
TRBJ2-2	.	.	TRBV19	CASSTRDFTGELFF	TGTGCCAGTAGTACGAGGGATTTCACCGGGGAGCTGTTTTTT
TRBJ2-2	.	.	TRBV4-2	CASSRREGELFF	TGTGCCAGCAGCCGGAGAGAAGGGGAGCTGTTTTTT
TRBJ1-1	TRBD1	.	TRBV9	CASSGGTVNTEAFF	TGTGCCAGCAGCGGGGGGACAGTCAACACTGAAGCTTTCTTT
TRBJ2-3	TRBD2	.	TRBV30	CAWRPLKRGGRDTQYF	TGTGCCTGGAGACCGTTGAAGCGGGGGGGCAGAGATACGCAGTATTTT